These T cell receptor beta chains were read from a single sample in a study of T-cell reconstitution after alpha-beta-depleted transplantation in children. A single record per CDR3 protein comes from TCRdb applying MiXCR to the PCR reads. This sample has some 120,000 distinct CDR3 sequences, with approximately 10% found just once. The sequencing used PBMCs, collected before TCRalphabeta/CD19-depleted stem cell transplant. These receptors came from a boy aged 2 to 10 with acute lymphoblastic leukemia, due to receive a stem cell transplant. Each CDR3 is given with its conserved first and last residue. Expanded clones get a size class; other rows say once, few or many, or leave the size out.

J,size,V,CDR3
TRBJ2-2,many,TRBV5-1,CASSSGDPERTGELFF
TRBJ2-1,few,TRBV20-1,CSARTENYNEQFF
TRBJ2-7,many,TRBV5-1,CASSLGLAGGSYEQYF
TRBJ2-1,NA,TRBV20-1,CSASGTIGNEQFF
TRBJ2-1,NA,TRBV29-1,CSVEAGGWNEQFF
TRBJ2-3,NA,TRBV11-2,CASSLSTGDTQYF
TRBJ2-7,few,TRBV28,CASRDGTSGNYEQYF
TRBJ2-5,NA,TRBV19,CASSITGNQETQYF
TRBJ1-2,NA,TRBV9,CASSVDRDGYTF
TRBJ1-1,NA,TRBV29-1,CSVVNRGTEAFF
TRBJ1-2,few,TRBV5-1,CASSPGQGAFHGYTF
TRBJ2-3,NA,TRBV10-3,CAISPISVTSTDTQYF
TRBJ2-1,many,TRBV7-3,CASSLAQTTEQFF
TRBJ2-2,few,TRBV13,CASSVYSGGELFF
TRBJ2-5,few,TRBV5-1,CASSPDPGVNRRGTQYF
TRBJ2-3,many,TRBV3-1,CASSLRGPSTDTQYF
TRBJ2-3,many,TRBV7-3,CASSLGGTTDTQYF
TRBJ2-7,many,TRBV12-3/TRBV12-4,CASSDNRDQRPEQYF